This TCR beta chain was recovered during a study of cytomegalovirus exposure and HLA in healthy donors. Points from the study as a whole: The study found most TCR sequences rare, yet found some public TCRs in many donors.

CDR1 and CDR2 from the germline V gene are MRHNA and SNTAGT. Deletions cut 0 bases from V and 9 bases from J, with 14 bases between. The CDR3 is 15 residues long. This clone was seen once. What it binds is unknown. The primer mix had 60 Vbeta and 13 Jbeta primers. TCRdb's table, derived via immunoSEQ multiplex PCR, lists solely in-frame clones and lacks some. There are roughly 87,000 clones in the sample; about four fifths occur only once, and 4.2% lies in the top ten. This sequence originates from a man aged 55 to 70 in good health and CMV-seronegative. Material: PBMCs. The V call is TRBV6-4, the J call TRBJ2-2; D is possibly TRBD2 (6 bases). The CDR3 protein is CASSDSDSGDRELFF. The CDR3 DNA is TGTGCCAGCAGTGACTCTGACTCGGGGGACCGGGAGCTGTTTTTT.